These 6 T cell receptor beta chains came from one sample sequenced in a study of blood T cell repertoires in COVID-19. Profiled with immunoSEQ multiplex PCR; TCRdb holds only in-frame clones, not every one. The sample gives 300,000 to 350,000 clones, about 86% of which show up once; approximately 3.1% is in the top ten. The sample taken for sequencing was peripheral blood. The receptor set was obtained from a man aged 25 to 40 with active or convalescent COVID-19.

The chain is built from TRBV5-5 and TRBJ2-5; 10 positions match TRBD2. Germline CDR1 reads SGHKS; CDR2 reads YYEKEE (reference sequence). This CDR3 comprises 17 residues. With V trimmed by 0 bases and J by 1 base, 6 bases remained unmatched. CDR3 sequence reads: CASSLAGVAGGQETQYF. The CDR3 DNA follows: TGTGCCAGCAGCTTGGCCGGGGTAGCGGGGGGCCAAGAGACCCAGTACTTC.

The chain links TRBV6-2 or TRBV6-3 to TRBJ2-7; D not certain. The CDR3 is 12 amino acids. Germline V CDR1 and CDR2: MNHEY, SVGEGT. The ends were cut back, 6 bases at V and 0 bases at J, with 6 bases in the middle. The CDR3 spells CASSPHSYEQYF. CDR3 nucleotide sequence: TGTGCCAGCAGCCCCCACTCCTACGAGCAGTACTTC.

The chain combines TRBV4-2 with TRBJ2-1; TRBD2 is a possible D gene (5 bases). Germline-derived CDR1 and CDR2 are LGHNA and YNFKEQ. The CDR3 covers 15 residues. Deletions cut 4 bases from V and 9 bases from J, with 19 bases between. CDR3: CASSPQPGYLGEQFF. The CDR3 nucleotides read TGTGCCAGCAGCCCACAGCCGGGGTATTTGGGTGAGCAGTTCTTC.

The gene calls are TRBV7-9 and TRBJ1-2; 7 bases match TRBD1. Germline CDR1 and CDR2: SEHNR and FQNEAQ (reference sequence). The CDR3 spans 13 residues. V was clipped by 6 bases and J by 4 bases; unmatched bases: 5. This CDR3 reads CASRADRAYGYTF. The CDR3, as DNA: TGTGCCAGCAGGGCTGACAGGGCCTATGGCTACACCTTC.

The chain employs TRBV29-1 and TRBJ1-2; 7 bases are shared with TRBD1. CDR3 length: 12 residues. V was clipped by 7 bases and J by 11 bases; unmatched bases: 13. Per germline, CDR1 SQVTM and CDR2 ANQGSEA. The CDR3 protein is CSAGTDPMDYTF. In DNA, the CDR3 is TGCAGCGCCGGGACAGACCCAATGGATTACACCTTC.

The chain recombines TRBV9 with TRBJ2-3; 7 positions match TRBD2. After removal of 4 bases from V and 4 bases from J, the junction contained 9 bases not matched to a gene. Germline V CDR1 and CDR2: SGDLS, YYNGEE. The CDR3 spans 15 residues. CDR3 sequence: CASSQGLTPPDTQYF. CDR3 sequence (DNA): TGTGCCAGCAGCCAGGGACTAACTCCCCCAGATACGCAGTATTTT.